This section outlines one T cell receptor (beta chain) sequence together with its context. As yet, its antigen is unknown. Other DNA sequences in the sample encode the same CDR3. Sorted subsets were amplified in replicate PCRs using 200 to 250 ng DNA, roughly 30,000 T cell genomes. Sequencing used immunoSEQ multiplex PCR; TCRdb keeps in-frame clones, though not all of them. The sample lists about 1.9 million clones, over 85% occurring once. CD45RO-negative, CCR7-selected cells formed the naive CD8 fraction, which excluded terminally differentiated effector memory CD45RA+ cells. These data originate in a study of shared clonotypes between healthy human individuals. Broader study findings: A small donor pool kept down the genetic and exposure-history diversity that was represented. Larger richness was generally estimated for naive than memory subsets.

The CDR3 is 14 amino acids. CDR1 MDHEN and CDR2 SYDVKM come from the germline V gene. V lost 3 bases to trimming and J lost 0 bases, with 5 bases between them. The sequencing sample was made of naive CD8+ T cells from PBMCs. The genes are TRBV28 and TRBJ2-2; D ambiguous. The TCR originated in a man in his late teens or twenties in good health. Some clones in this sample may be carry-over from other donors' samples. The CDR3 DNA sequence: TGTGCCAGCAGTTTCTTCTCGAACACCGGGGAGCTGTTTTTT. This codes for CASSFFSNTGELFF.